This TCR beta chain was captured by sequencing in a study of glioma-infiltrating T cells after dendritic cell vaccination (dated by TCRdb to 2016 to 2017). Background for the entire study: The cohort included approximately 15 glioblastoma patients drawn from Phase I and II dendritic cell vaccination trials, of whom 9 were newly diagnosed and 6 had recurrent disease. Between the early 2000s and the early 2010s, the patients were given dendritic cell vaccination pulsed with autologous tumor lysate. Each patient was given three intradermal dendritic cell vaccine injections, spaced two weeks apart, in the arm below the axilla. To make the vaccine, monocyte-derived dendritic cells were cultured for under eight days with IL-4 and GM-CSF and then pulsed overnight with autologous tumor lysate. Survival after dendritic cell vaccination was correlated with TCR sequencing metrics, including TIL content and tumor-blood repertoire overlap. In glioblastoma patients vaccinated with dendritic cells, deep sequencing of TCR beta CDR3 regions served to measure the amount of tumor-infiltrating lymphocytes and to compare repertoires between tumor and blood. Study-wide conclusions, independent of this receptor: The TCR overlap response model with three groups was called speculative and said to need prospective validation. No direct relationship between TCR clonality and survival was found, suggesting a diverse polyclonal response may matter. After dendritic cell vaccination, a higher estimated pretreatment TIL content predicted longer time to progression and overall survival. The cohort was small and heterogeneous, only a few patients had full blood and tumor sets, and even fewer had initial-recurrent tumor pairs.

Note on this clone: The antigen it recognizes is unknown. No quality values exist for individual bases; no much larger clone is one base distant.

According to the germline V gene, CDR1 reads SGHTA and CDR2 reads FQGTGA. The junction shows trimming of 5 bases on V and 4 bases on J, and the gene matches do not reach 7 bases of it. Inclusive of the bounding cysteine and phenylalanine, the CDR3 is 14 residues long. Just CDR3 DNA is preserved here, 42 bases in frame from base 1. The immunoSEQ assay amplified TCRB CDR3 regions from about 2 micrograms of genomic DNA, or from all available DNA when less than that amount was available. The multiplex PCR employed 60 forward primers targeting TCR V beta segments and 13 reverse primers targeting J beta segments. To estimate reads per starting template, synthetic control templates were spiked into each sample at limiting dilution. The Illumina HiSeq System generated sequencing reads of 87 bp. Per the source publication's procedure: PCR and sequencing errors were removed by merging closely related sequences with a nearest neighbor algorithm. TCR overlap was measured as the percentage of unique tumor TCR beta sequences also present in the same patient's peripheral blood. TCRdb limited this immuneACCESS table to in-frame rearrangements with V and J called. A share of clones is missing; checked studies link under half to unresolved V genes, and the rest is unexplained. That table is the source of V, J and clone size, and D and trimming were worked out from the DNA. This sample lists more than 20,000 clones; 79% were detected once. The biggest ten clones account for around 36% of the sample.

Selection of patients required sufficient residual fresh-frozen tumor tissue and over two years of available survival data. An isocitrate dehydrogenase mutation was not carried by any of the glioblastoma patients, although molecular status was otherwise variable. PBMC were collected before vaccination, two weeks after the third vaccination, and at tumor progression if tumor progression occurred. The Qiagen DNeasy Blood extraction Kit was used for extraction of genomic DNA. Recombination linked TRBV7-3 to TRBJ2-5, with 7 junctional bases fitting TRBD2. The source was blood, collected before dendritic cell vaccination. The receptor was isolated from a human donor with glioblastoma. The bases read TGTGCCAGCAGCCCCTCGGGGGGTGGAGAGACCCAGTACTTC. The encoded protein is CASSPSGGGETQYF.